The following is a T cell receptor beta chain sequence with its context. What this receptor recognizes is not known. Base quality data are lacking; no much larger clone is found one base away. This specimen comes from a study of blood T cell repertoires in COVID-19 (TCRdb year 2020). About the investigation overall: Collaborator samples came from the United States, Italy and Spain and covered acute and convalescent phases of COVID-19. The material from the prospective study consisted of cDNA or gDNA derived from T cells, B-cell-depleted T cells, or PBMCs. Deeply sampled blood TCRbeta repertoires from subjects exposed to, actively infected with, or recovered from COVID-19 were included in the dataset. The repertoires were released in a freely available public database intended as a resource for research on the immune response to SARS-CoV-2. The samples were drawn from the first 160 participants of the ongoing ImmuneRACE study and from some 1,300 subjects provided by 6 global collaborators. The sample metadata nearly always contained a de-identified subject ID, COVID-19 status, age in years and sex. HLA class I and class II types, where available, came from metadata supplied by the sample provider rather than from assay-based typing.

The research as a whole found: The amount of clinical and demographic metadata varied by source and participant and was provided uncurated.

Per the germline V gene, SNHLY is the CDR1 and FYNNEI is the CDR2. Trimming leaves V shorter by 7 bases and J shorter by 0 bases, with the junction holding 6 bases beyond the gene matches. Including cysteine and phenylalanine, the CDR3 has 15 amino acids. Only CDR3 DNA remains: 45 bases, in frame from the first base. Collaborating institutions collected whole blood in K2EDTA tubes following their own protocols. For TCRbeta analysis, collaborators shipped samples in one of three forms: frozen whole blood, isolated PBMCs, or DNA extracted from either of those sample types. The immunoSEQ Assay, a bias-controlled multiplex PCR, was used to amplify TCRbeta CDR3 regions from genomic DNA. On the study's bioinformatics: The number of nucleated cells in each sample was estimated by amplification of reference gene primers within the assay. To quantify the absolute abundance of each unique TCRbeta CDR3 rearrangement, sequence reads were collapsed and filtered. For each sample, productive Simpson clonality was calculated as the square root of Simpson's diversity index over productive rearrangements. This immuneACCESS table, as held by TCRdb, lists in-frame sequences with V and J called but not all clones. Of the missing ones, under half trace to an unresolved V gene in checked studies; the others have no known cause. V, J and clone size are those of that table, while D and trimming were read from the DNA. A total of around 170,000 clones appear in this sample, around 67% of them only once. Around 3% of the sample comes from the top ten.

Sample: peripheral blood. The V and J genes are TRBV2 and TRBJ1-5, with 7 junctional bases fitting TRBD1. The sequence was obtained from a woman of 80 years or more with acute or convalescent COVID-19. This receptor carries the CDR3 CASKGQTYSNQPQHF. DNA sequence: TGTGCCAGCAAGGGACAGACCTATAGCAATCAGCCCCAGCATTTT.